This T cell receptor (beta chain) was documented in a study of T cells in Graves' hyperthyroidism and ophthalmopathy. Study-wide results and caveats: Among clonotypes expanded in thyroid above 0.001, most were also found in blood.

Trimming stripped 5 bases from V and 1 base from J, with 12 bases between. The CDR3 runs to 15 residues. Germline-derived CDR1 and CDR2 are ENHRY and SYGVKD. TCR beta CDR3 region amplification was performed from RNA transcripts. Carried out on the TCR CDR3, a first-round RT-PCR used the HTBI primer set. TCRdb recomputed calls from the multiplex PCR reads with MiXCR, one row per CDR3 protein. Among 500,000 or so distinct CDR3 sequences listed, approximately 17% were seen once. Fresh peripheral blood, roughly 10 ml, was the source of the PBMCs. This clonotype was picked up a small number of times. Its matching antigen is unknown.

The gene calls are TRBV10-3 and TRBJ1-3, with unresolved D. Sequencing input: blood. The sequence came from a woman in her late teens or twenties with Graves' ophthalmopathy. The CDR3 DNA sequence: TGTGCCATCAGTTCGACGGCCAATTCTGGAAACACCATATATTTT. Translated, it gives CAISSTANSGNTIYF.